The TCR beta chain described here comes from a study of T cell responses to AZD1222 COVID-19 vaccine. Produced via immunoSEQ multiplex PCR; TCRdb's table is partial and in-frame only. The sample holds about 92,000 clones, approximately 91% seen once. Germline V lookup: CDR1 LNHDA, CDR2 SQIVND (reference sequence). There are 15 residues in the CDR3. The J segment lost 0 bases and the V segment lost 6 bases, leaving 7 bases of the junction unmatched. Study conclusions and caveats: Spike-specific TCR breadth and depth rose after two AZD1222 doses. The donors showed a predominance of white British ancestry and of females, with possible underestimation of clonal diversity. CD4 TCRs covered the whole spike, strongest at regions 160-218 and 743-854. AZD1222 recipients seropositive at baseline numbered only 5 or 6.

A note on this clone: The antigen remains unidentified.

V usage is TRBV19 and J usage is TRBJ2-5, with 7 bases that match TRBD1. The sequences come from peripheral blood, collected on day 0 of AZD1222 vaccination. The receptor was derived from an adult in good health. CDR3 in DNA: TGTGCCAGTAGACGAGGGGGCGCAGACCAAGAGACCCAGTACTTC. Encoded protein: CASRRGGADQETQYF.